This TCR beta chain was obtained from a study of CD8 T cells in ankylosing spondylitis. The table lists this clonotype with many counts. Its target is not known. Overall study findings and caveats: It appeared that ankylosing spondylitis blood was characterized by a TCR beta motif of roughly 8 highly homologous variants. Researchers report that disease-linked clones proved CD8+ and relatively rare in peripheral blood. Matched ankylosing spondylitis synovial fluid reportedly contained a significantly enriched population of disease-linked clones.

J lost 4 bases, V lost 7 bases, and 9 bases had no gene match. Germline CDR1 and CDR2: MDHEN and SYDVKM. CDR3 length equals 15 residues. Making use of molecular barcodes, quantitative 5'-RACE generated TCR beta libraries. MiXCR was run by TCRdb on the 5' RACE reads, yielding one entry per CDR3 protein. The table has around 150,000 distinct CDR3 sequences, over 9.5% seen once. This chain uses TRBV28 with TRBJ1-4, with TRBD1 matching over 7 bases. This TCR was recovered from a female donor with ankylosing spondylitis or in good health (not recorded which). Sequenced material: blood, either unsorted or a sorted T cell fraction (not recorded which). The chain's CDR3 is CASTSGQANNEKLFF. The CDR3 nucleotides read TGTGCCAGCACTTCCGGACAGGCGAATAATGAAAAACTGTTTTTT. The complete variable domain, with remaining parts taken from reference TRBV28 and TRBJ1-4, reads DVKVTQSSRYLVKRTGEKVFLECVQDMDHENMFWYRQDPGLGLRLIYFSYDVKMKEKGDIPEGYSVSREKKERFSLILESASTNQTSMYLCASTSGQANNEKLFFGSGTQLSVL.